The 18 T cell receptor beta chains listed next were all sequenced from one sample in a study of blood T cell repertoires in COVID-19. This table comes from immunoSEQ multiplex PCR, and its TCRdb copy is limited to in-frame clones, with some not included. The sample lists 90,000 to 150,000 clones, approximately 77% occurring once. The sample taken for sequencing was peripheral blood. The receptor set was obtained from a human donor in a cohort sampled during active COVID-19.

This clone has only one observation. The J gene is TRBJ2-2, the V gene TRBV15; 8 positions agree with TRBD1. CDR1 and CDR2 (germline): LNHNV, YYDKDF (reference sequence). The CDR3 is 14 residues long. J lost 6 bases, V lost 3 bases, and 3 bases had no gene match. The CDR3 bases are TGTGCCACCAGCAGCCACAGGGGGGCCGGGGAGCTGTTTTTT. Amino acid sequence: CATSSHRGAGELFF.

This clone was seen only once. CDR3 amino acids: CASSFSGTQGYGYTF. The DNA of the CDR3 is TGTGCCAGCAGCTTCTCCGGGACACAGGGGTATGGCTACACCTTC. V is TRBV7-9 and J is TRBJ1-2; 7 bases match TRBD1. The CDR3 contains 15 residues. J lost 5 bases, V lost 3 bases, and 9 bases had no gene match. The germline CDR1 and CDR2 sequences are SEHNR and FQNEAQ (reference sequence).

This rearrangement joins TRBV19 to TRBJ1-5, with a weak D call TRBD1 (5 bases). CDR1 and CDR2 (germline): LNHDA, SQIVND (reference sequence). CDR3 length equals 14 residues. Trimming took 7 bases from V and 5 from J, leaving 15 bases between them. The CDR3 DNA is TGTGCCAGTACCCAGGGTCTAGGGCATCAGCCCCAGCATTTT. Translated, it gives CASTQGLGHQPQHF.

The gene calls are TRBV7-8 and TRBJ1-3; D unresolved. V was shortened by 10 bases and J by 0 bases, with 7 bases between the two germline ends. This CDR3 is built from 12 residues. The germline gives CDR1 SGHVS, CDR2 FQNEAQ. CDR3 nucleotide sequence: TGTGCCACCGGTAACTCTGGAAACACCATATATTTT. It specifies CATGNSGNTIYF.

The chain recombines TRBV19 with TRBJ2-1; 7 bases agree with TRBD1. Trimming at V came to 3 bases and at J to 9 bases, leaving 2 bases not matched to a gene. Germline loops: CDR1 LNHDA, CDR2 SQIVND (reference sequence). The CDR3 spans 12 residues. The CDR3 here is CASSIRDSEQFF. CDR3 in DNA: TGTGCCAGTAGTATCCGGGACAGTGAGCAGTTCTTC.

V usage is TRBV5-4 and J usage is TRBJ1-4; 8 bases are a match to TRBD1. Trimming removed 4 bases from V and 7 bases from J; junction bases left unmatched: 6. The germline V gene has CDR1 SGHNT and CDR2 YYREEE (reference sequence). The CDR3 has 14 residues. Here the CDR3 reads CASSTGTGIEKLFF. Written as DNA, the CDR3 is TGTGCCAGCAGCACCGGGACAGGAATTGAAAAACTGTTTTTT.

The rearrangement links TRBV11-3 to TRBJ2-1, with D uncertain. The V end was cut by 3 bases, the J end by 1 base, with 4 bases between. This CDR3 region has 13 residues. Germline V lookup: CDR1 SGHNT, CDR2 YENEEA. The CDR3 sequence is CASSFSSYNEQFF. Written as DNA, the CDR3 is TGTGCCAGCAGCTTCTCTTCCTACAATGAGCAGTTCTTC.

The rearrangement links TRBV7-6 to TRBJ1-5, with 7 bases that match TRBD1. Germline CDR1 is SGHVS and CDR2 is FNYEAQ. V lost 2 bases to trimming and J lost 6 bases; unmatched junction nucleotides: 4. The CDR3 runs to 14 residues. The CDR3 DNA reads TGTGCCAGCAGCTTATTAGGGGGCCGTCAGCCCCAGCATTTT. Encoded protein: CASSLLGGRQPQHF.

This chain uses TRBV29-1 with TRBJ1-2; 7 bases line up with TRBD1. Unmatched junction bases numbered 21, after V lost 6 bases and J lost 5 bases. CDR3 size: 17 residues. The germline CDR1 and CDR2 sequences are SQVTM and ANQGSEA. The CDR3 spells CSVPGGYGPLDRYGYTF. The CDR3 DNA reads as TGCAGCGTCCCAGGGGGGTACGGGCCCCTCGACAGGTATGGCTACACCTTC.

CDR3 loop: CASSHGQGLEAFF. The CDR3 DNA reads as TGTGCCAGCAGCCACGGACAGGGACTTGAAGCTTTCTTT. The chain employs TRBV16 and TRBJ1-1; 8 bases agree with TRBD1. The CDR3 contains 13 residues. With V trimmed by 3 bases and J by 7 bases, 4 bases remained unmatched. Germline CDR1 is KGHSY and CDR2 is FQNENV.

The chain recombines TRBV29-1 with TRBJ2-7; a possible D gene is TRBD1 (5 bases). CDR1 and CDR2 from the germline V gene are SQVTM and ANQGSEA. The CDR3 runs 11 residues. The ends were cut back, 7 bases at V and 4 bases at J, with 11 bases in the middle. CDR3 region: CSGGHSYEQYF. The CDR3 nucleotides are TGCAGCGGCGGACACTCGTACGAGCAGTACTTC.

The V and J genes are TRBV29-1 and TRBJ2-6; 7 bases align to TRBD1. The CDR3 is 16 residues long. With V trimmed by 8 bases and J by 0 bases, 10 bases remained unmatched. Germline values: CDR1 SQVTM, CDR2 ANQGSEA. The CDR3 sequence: CSPLGTVYSGANVLTF. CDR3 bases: TGCAGCCCCCTAGGGACAGTATACTCTGGGGCCAACGTCCTGACTTTC.

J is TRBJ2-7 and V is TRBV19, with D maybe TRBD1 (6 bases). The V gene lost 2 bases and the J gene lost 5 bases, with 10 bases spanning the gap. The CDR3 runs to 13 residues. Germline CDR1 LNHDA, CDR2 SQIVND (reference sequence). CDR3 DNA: TGTGCCAGTAGTATAACAGGGTCGCACGAGCAGTACTTC. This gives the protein CASSITGSHEQYF.

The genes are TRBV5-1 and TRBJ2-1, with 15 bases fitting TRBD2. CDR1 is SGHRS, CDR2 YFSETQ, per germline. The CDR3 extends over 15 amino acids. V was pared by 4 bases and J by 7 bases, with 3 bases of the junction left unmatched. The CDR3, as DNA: TGCGCCAGCAGCATCGGACTAGCGGGAGGGAATGAGCAGTTCTTC. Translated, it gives CASSIGLAGGNEQFF. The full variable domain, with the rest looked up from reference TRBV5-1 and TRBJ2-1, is KAGVTQTPRYLIKTRGQQVTLSCSPISGHRSVSWYQQTPGQGLQFLFEYFSETQRNKGNFPGRFSGRQFSNSRSEMNVSTLELGDSALYLCASSIGLAGGNEQFFGPGTRLTVL.

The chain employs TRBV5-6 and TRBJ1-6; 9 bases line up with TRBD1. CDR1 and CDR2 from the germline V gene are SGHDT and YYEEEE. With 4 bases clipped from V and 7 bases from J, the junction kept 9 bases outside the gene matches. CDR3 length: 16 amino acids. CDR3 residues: CASSPGTGLGNSPLHF. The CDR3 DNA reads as TGTGCCAGCAGCCCCGGGACAGGGCTTGGCAATTCACCCCTCCACTTT.

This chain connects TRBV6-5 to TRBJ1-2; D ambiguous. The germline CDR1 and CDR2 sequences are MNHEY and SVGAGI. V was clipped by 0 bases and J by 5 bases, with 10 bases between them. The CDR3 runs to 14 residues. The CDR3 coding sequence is TGTGCCAGCAGTTACTCGGAGCAGCTATATGGCTACACCTTC. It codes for CASSYSEQLYGYTF.

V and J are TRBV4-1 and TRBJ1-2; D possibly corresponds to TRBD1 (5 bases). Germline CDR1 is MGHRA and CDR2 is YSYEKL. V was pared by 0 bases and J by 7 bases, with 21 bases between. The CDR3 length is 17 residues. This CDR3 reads CASSQDFTGGSVGGYTF. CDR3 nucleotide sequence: TGCGCCAGCAGCCAAGATTTCACGGGGGGGTCTGTAGGTGGCTACACCTTC.

The DNA for the CDR3 is TGTGCCAGCAGTTACTCCGGGGGGGCCAACGTCCTGACTTTC. It yields the protein CASSYSGGANVLTF. J is TRBJ2-6 and V is TRBV6-6; D not certain. V was clipped by 0 bases and J by 4 bases, with 4 bases between them. The CDR3 sequence is 14 residues long. Germline assignment: CDR1 MNHNY and CDR2 SVGAGI (reference sequence).